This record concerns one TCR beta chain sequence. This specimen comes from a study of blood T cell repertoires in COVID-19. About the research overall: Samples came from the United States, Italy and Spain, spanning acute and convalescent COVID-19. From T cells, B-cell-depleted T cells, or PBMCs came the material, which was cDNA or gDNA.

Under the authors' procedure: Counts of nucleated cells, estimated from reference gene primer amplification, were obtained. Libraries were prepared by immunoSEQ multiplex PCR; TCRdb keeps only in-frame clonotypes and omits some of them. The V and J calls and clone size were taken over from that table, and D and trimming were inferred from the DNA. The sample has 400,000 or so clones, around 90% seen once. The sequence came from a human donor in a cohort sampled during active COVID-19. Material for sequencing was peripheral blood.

CDR3 DNA: TGTGCCAGCAGCTCCCTACGGGGAGTCGATGAGCAGTTCTTC. Amino acids: CASSSLRGVDEQFF. The J gene is TRBJ2-1, the V gene TRBV7-2; D is perhaps TRBD2 (5 bases). Trimming shortened V by 4 bases and J by 8 bases, and 15 bases separated the two germline ends. There are 14 residues in the CDR3. The germline V gene has CDR1 SGHTA and CDR2 FQGNSA.